This T cell receptor (beta chain) was sequenced during a study of neoadjuvant anti-PD-1 for oral cavity cancer. V gave up 2 bases and J gave up 0 bases, with 16 bases separating them. The CDR3 sequence is 17 residues long. Germline CDR1 reads SGHTA; CDR2 reads FQGNSA. PBMC libraries mostly used roughly 480 ng of input genomic DNA, with six replicates per sample. Profiled with immunoSEQ multiplex PCR; TCRdb holds only in-frame clones, not every one. The sample records around 13,000 clones, 70% being singletons. These oral cavity squamous cell carcinomas were HPV-negative and locally advanced. This receptor was taken from a person aged 40-85 years with oral cavity squamous cell carcinoma. V and J are TRBV7-2 and TRBJ1-1; D is uncertain. Sequencing used PBMCs, obtained before nivolumab (anti-PD-1) treatment. As DNA, the CDR3 is TGTGCCAGCAGCTTACGCAGGCCCGCGGGGATGAACACTGAAGCTTTCTTT. It encodes CASSLRRPAGMNTEAFF.